One and the same sample provided the 15 T cell receptor beta chains below, sequenced in a study of cytomegalovirus exposure and HLA in healthy donors. Use of 60 Vbeta and 13 Jbeta primers characterized the PCR. The data were produced by immunoSEQ multiplex PCR, yet TCRdb's version contains in-frame clones alone and is incomplete. The sample has about 160,000 clones, about 85% seen once. Sequencing was done on a sample of PBMCs. Receptor source: a human donor in good health.

The chain joins TRBV6-1 to TRBJ2-3, with no clear D. In germline, CDR1 is MNHNS, CDR2 SASEGT. The CDR3 is made up of 12 amino acids. V lost 7 bases and J 2 bases, leaving 7 bases between the germline ends. The CDR3 is CASTEYTDTQYF. The CDR3 DNA is TGTGCCAGCACCGAGTACACAGATACGCAGTATTTT.

The V call is TRBV5-1, the J call TRBJ2-6; 9 bases agree with TRBD2. The CDR3 totals 17 residues. Trimming at V came to 1 base and at J to 2 bases, leaving 4 bases not matched to a gene. Looked up from germline, CDR1 is SGHRS and CDR2 is YFSETQ. The CDR3: CASSLLLAGAGANVLTF. The CDR3 region has the DNA TGCGCCAGCAGCTTGCTATTAGCGGGAGCTGGGGCCAACGTCCTGACTTTC.

J is TRBJ1-5 and V is TRBV19; D gene uncertain. Trimming left V 3 bases short and J 0 bases short, with 6 bases between. The CDR3 consists of 14 residues. Germline CDR1 LNHDA, CDR2 SQIVND (reference sequence). The CDR3 protein is CASSIPNSNQPQHF. As DNA, the CDR3 is TGTGCCAGTAGTATCCCTAATAGCAATCAGCCCCAGCATTTT.

The chain joins TRBV11-2 to TRBJ2-3, with 8 bases aligning to TRBD1. The CDR3 length is 15 residues. CDR1 and CDR2 (germline): SGHAT, FQNNGV. V lost 5 bases to trimming and J lost 4 bases; unmatched junction nucleotides: 8. The CDR3 coding sequence is TGTGCCAGCAGCCTCGACAGGGGATTCGCAGATACGCAGTATTTT. This codes for CASSLDRGFADTQYF.

The chain joins TRBV6-5 to TRBJ1-6; 8 bases line up with TRBD1. The CDR3 runs 14 residues. Germline values: CDR1 MNHEY, CDR2 SVGAGI. V gave up 5 bases and J gave up 14 bases; unmatched junction bases: 11. The CDR3 is CASSRDRSVGALHF. DNA of the CDR3: TGTGCCAGCAGTCGGGACAGGTCCGTAGGGGCCCTCCACTTT.

This chain uses TRBV4-2 with TRBJ2-1, with D possibly TRBD1 on 5 matching bases. Trimming pared 0 bases from V and 3 bases from J, leaving 12 bases between. Germline V gene lookup returns CDR1 LGHNA and CDR2 YNFKEQ. CDR3 length: 16 residues. The CDR3 DNA is TGTGCCAGCAGCCAAGAGGGGCGGAATCACTACAATGAGCAGTTCTTC. Residues: CASSQEGRNHYNEQFF.

This clone was counted between two and nine times. This chain uses TRBV9 with TRBJ2-3; 11 bases map to TRBD2. The germline gives CDR1 SGDLS, CDR2 YYNGEE. There are 16 residues in the CDR3. The V and J ends lost 4 bases and 4 bases, in that order; junction bases with no gene match: 8. CDR3 DNA: TGTGCCAGCAGCCCTCATAGCGGGGGGGTGGCAGATACGCAGTATTTT. This codes for CASSPHSGGVADTQYF.

The rearrangement links TRBV19 to TRBJ2-4; maybe TRBD1 (6 bases). Trimming stripped 10 bases from V and 0 bases from J, with 16 bases between. The length of the CDR3 is 15 residues. The germline V gene has CDR1 LNHDA and CDR2 SQIVND (reference sequence). The CDR3 loop is CATEGQNRAKNIQYF. In nucleotides, the CDR3 is TGTGCCACCGAAGGACAGAACAGAGCCAAAAACATTCAGTACTTC.

The J gene is TRBJ1-2, the V gene TRBV5-4, with D unresolved. The CDR3 spans 14 residues. V was trimmed by 1 base and J by 8 bases, leaving 15 bases between them. Germline V CDR1 and CDR2: SGHNT, YYREEE (reference sequence). This CDR3 reads CASSLNPTGGGYTF. CDR3 bases: TGTGCCAGCAGCTTGAACCCGACGGGAGGAGGCTACACCTTC.

In this sample, this clone turned up a few times. As DNA, the CDR3 is TGTGCCAGCAGGGAGAGACAGGTAGACTCTGGAAACACCATATATTTT. The encoded protein is CASRERQVDSGNTIYF. V usage is TRBV11-1 and J usage is TRBJ1-3, with D possibly matching TRBD1 (6 bases). V lost 6 bases and J lost 0, with 15 bases in between. The CDR3 covers 16 residues. The germline V gene encodes CDR1 SGHAT and CDR2 FQDESV (reference sequence).

This clone has a handful of counts. V usage is TRBV15 and J usage is TRBJ2-7, with 7 bases that match TRBD2. Looked up from germline, CDR1 is LNHNV and CDR2 is YYDKDF (reference sequence). There are 14 residues in the CDR3. V lost 3 bases to trimming and J lost 3 bases; unmatched junction nucleotides: 5. The CDR3 bases are TGTGCCACCAGCAGGGGGGGGAGCAGCTACGAGCAGTACTTC. Amino acid sequence: CATSRGGSSYEQYF.

This clone has more than one count but fewer than ten. The CDR3 DNA reads TGTGCCACCAGCAAAGACCGCGAACAGTTCTTC. This sequence encodes CATSKDREQFF. The chain links TRBV15 to TRBJ2-1; the D is unclear. The CDR3 is made up of 11 amino acids. CDR1 and CDR2 (germline): LNHNV, YYDKDF (reference sequence). With 4 bases removed from V and 13 bases from J, the gap between germline ends came to 11 bases.

The J gene is TRBJ2-4, the V gene TRBV5-4, with D perhaps TRBD1 (6 bases). Looked up from germline, CDR1 is SGHNT and CDR2 is YYREEE (reference sequence). The length of the CDR3 is 14 residues. V gave up 4 bases and J gave up 9 bases, with 17 bases separating them. CDR3 sequence reads: CASSPTNRESIQYF. The CDR3 DNA reads TGTGCCAGCAGCCCTACAAACAGGGAATCCATTCAGTACTTC. Together with reference TRBV5-4 and TRBJ2-4, the CDR3 gives the full variable domain: ETGVTQSPTHLIKTRGQQVTLRCSSQSGHNTVSWYQQALGQGPQFIFQYYREEENGRGNFPPRFSGLQFPNYSSELNVNALELDDSALYLCASSPTNRESIQYFGAGTRLSVL.

The genes are TRBV5-4 and TRBJ1-2, with TRBD1 matching over 7 bases. Unmatched junction bases numbered 18, after V lost 2 bases and J lost 5 bases. The CDR3 sequence is 18 residues long. In germline, CDR1 is SGHNT, CDR2 YYREEE (reference sequence). The CDR3 sequence: CASSFGVAGPATGYGYTF. CDR3 sequence (DNA): TGTGCCAGCAGCTTCGGCGTGGCAGGGCCCGCGACAGGGTATGGCTACACCTTC.

The V and J genes are TRBV7-9 and TRBJ2-2; 7 bases line up with TRBD1. CDR1 and CDR2 (germline): SEHNR, FQNEAQ (reference sequence). Unmatched junction bases numbered 2, after V lost 4 bases and J lost 0 bases. The CDR3 totals 15 residues. CDR3 loop: CASSSQGTNTGELFF. CDR3 sequence (DNA): TGTGCCAGCAGCTCACAGGGGACGAACACCGGGGAGCTGTTTTTT.